This T cell receptor beta chain was found in a study of tumor-infiltrating lymphocytes in primary liver carcinoma. Whole-study results and caveats: Among the pair types, tumor region pairs showed more overlap than tumor-adjacent and tumor-blood pairs.

Total RNA (roughly 550 ng) served as template for TCR beta cDNA synthesis primed by a constant-region primer. Slightly modified ARM-PCR served as the procedure for the TCR beta libraries. These libraries came from three rounds of nested multiplex PCR. Amplification in the first two PCR rounds was performed using TRBV1-TRBV30 forward primers and a C-beta reverse primer for 10 cycles each. TCRdb called the multiplex PCR reads again in MiXCR, with one record for every CDR3 protein. The data show under 200,000 distinct CDR3 sequences, about 61% seen once. The researchers obtained blood RNA from unsorted whole blood and also extracted germline DNA. Turning to this clonotype: Antigen unknown. At one end, the junction sequence differs from germline, possibly due to a read error.

Germline V gene sequence: CDR1 SGHDT, CDR2 YYEEEE. This CDR3 spans 14 amino acids. This chain uses TRBV5-6 with TRBJ2-2, with a tentative D call TRBD2 (5 bases). The specimen was peripheral blood. The sequence derives from a woman aged 55-75 years with primary liver carcinoma and hepatitis B virus infection. DNA of the CDR3: TGTGCCAGCAGCTTGGTATACATGGCCGGGGAGCTGTTCTTT. Its protein is CASSLVYMAGELFF.